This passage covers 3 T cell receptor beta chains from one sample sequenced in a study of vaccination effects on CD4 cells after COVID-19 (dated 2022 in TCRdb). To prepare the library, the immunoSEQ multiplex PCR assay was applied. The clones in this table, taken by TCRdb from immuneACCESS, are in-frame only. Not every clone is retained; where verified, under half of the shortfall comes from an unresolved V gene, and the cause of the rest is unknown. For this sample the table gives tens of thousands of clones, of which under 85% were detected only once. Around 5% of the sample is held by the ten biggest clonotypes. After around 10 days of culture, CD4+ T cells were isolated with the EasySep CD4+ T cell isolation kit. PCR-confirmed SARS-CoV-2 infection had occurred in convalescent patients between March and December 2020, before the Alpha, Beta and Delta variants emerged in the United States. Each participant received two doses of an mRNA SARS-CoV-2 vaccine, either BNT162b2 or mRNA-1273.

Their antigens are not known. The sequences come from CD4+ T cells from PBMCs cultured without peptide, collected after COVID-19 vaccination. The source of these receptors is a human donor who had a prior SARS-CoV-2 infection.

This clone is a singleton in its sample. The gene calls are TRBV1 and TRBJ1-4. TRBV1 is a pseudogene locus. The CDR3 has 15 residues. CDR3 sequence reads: CTSSQGRNLNEKLFF. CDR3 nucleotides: TGCACCAGCAGCCAAGGACGGAACTTAAATGAAAAACTGTTTTTT.

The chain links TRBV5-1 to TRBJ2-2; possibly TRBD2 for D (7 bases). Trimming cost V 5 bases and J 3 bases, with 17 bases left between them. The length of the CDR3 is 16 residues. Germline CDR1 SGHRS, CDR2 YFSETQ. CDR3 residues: CASRTRGGEHTGELFF. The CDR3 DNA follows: TGCGCCAGCAGAACTAGGGGGGGCGAGCACACCGGGGAGCTGTTTTTT.

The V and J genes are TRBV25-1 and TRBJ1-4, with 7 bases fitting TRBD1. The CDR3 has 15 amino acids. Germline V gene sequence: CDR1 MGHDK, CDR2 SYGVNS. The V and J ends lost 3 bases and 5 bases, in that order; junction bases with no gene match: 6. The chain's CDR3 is CASSEPRGRNEKLFF. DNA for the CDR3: TGTGCCAGCAGTGAGCCGAGGGGGCGGAATGAAAAACTGTTTTTT.